The source of this T cell receptor (beta chain) is a study of radiotherapy plus CTLA-4 blockade in lung cancer (dated by TCRdb to 2017 to 2018). Study-wide context: Objective responses were observed in 18% of enrolled patients, and disease control was achieved in around 30%.

Per the germline V gene, SNHLY is the CDR1 and FYNNEI is the CDR2. V trim: 7 bases; J trim: 2 bases; unmatched bases: 16. Measured from the cysteine to the phenylalanine, the CDR3 is 18 residues long. The DNA shown is the 54-base CDR3, in frame from base 1. Concerning this clone: Its binding antigen is unknown. Base qualities are not provided; no much larger clone lies one nucleotide away.

Beyond this particular receptor, the publication reports: The strongest predictors of response were reported to be early dynamic shifts in blood T cell clones along with a rise in serum interferon-beta following radiation. After treatment with radiotherapy and ipilimumab, TCR clones that originated in tumors expanded in peripheral blood.

Libraries came from the immunoSEQ multiplex PCR assay. Imported from immuneACCESS, the table was reduced by TCRdb to in-frame sequences with V and J called. These copies leave out some clones; in studies compared against another copy, an unresolved V gene accounts for under half, and the cause of the remainder is not known. This sample gives fewer than 65,000 clones in total; 70% to 90% of them show up just once. The ten largest clones capture more than 4% of the sample. The study tested focal radiation therapy combined with CTLA-4 blockade (ipilimumab) in patients with chemo-refractory metastatic non-small-cell lung cancer.

Sequences were derived from peripheral blood, sampled from a patient treated with radiotherapy plus ipilimumab. This receptor was identified in a human donor with non-small cell lung cancer whose response to radiotherapy plus ipilimumab could not be evaluated. The chain uses TRBV2 and TRBJ2-7, with 11 junctional bases fitting TRBD2. The CDR3 in this case is CASTADPELAGAAYEQYF. The bases read TGTGCCAGCACCGCCGATCCCGAACTAGCGGGAGCCGCCTACGAGCAGTACTTC.